These 24 T cell receptor beta chains were sequenced from one sample in a study of T cell repertoires in cytomegalovirus infection. The antigens of these receptors remain unknown. TCRdb reprocessed the reads via MiXCR and lists one record per CDR3 protein. The table has about 83,000 distinct CDR3 sequences, less than 30% seen once. Source: CD8+ T cells from cultured PBMCs, taken from culture after CMV antigen stimulation. Receptors were obtained from a human donor in good health (CMV status not recorded). Some clones in this sample may be carry-over from other donors' samples.

V is TRBV7-2 and J is TRBJ2-3; 7 bases align to TRBD2. The CDR3 is made up of 15 amino acids. J lost 4 bases, V lost 2 bases, and 6 bases had no gene match. CDR1 and CDR2 (germline): SGHTA, FQGNSA. The CDR3 sequence: CASSLHGGIADTQYF. As DNA, the CDR3 is TGTGCCAGCAGCTTACACGGGGGGATCGCAGATACGCAGTATTTT. Variable domain in full (rest from reference TRBV7-2 and TRBJ2-3): GAGVSQSPSNKVTEKGKDVELRCDPISGHTALYWYRQSLGQGLEFLIYFQGNSAPDKSGLPSDRFSAERTGGSVSTLTIQRTQQEDSAVYLCASSLHGGIADTQYFGPGTRLTVL.

Many counts were recorded for this clonotype. This chain connects TRBV12-3 or TRBV12-4 to TRBJ2-1; D gene ambiguous. The CDR3 sequence is 14 residues long. Trimming cost V 3 bases and J 7 bases, with 13 bases left between them. CDR3 loop: CASSLHSQINEQFF. The CDR3 region has the DNA TGTGCCAGCAGTTTGCACAGCCAAATTAATGAGCAGTTCTTC.

In this sample, this clonotype turned up many times. The genes are TRBV7-8 and TRBJ2-1; D tentatively fits TRBD1 or TRBD2 (5 bases each). This CDR3 comprises 17 residues. The V gene's germline CDR1 is SGHVS and CDR2 FQNEAQ. V lost 0 bases and J lost 2, with 14 bases in between. The CDR3 here is CASSLAEPGTPYNEQFF. The CDR3 nucleotides are TGTGCCAGCAGCTTAGCCGAACCCGGGACCCCCTACAATGAGCAGTTCTTC.

The sample holds many counts of this clonotype. V is TRBV28 and J is TRBJ1-6; unclear D gene. Deletions cut 5 bases from V and 6 bases from J, with 20 bases between. The CDR3 spans 17 residues. CDR1 is MDHEN, CDR2 SYDVKM, per germline. This CDR3 reads CASSPWTGINGNSPLHF. CDR3 coding DNA: TGTGCCAGCAGTCCTTGGACCGGGATCAACGGTAATTCACCCCTCCACTTT.

This rearrangement joins TRBV4-2 to TRBJ2-7; TRBD2 is a possible D gene (5 bases). Germline V gene lookup returns CDR1 LGHNA and CDR2 YNFKEQ. CDR3 length equals 14 residues. The ends were cut back, 0 bases at V and 6 bases at J, with 12 bases in the middle. The CDR3 DNA reads TGTGCCAGCAGCCAAGATAGCGCCCTCTCCGAGCAGTACTTC. This gives the protein CASSQDSALSEQYF.

This sequence joins TRBV6-5 and TRBJ2-3; D not resolved. Germline V CDR1 and CDR2: MNHEY, SVGAGI. Trimming pared 2 bases from V and 2 bases from J, leaving 8 bases between. The CDR3 covers 14 residues. The CDR3 loop reads CASSYTASTDTQYF. The CDR3 bases are TGTGCCAGCAGTTACACGGCTTCCACAGATACGCAGTATTTT.

The chain carries TRBV6-1 and TRBJ2-7, with 9 bases fitting TRBD2. This CDR3 contains 13 residues. The trim removed 8 bases at V and 0 bases at J, leaving 2 bases unmatched. Looked up from germline, CDR1 is MNHNS and CDR2 is SASEGT. For the CDR3, the DNA is TGTGCCAGCGCGACTAGCGGCTCCTACGAGCAGTACTTC. It translates to CASATSGSYEQYF.

This clonotype was observed a handful of times. V usage is TRBV2 and J usage is TRBJ1-1; D not resolved. The V end lost 2 bases, the J end lost 4 bases, and 11 bases lay between the germline ends. The CDR3 length is 14 residues. In germline, CDR1 is SNHLY, CDR2 FYNNEI. CDR3 sequence: CASSELKGFTEAFF. CDR3 sequence (DNA): TGTGCCAGCAGTGAATTAAAAGGGTTCACTGAAGCTTTCTTT.

The sample holds many counts of this clonotype. The J gene is TRBJ1-5, the V gene TRBV27; 8 bases map to TRBD1. Germline V gene data show CDR1 as MNHEY and CDR2 as SMNVEV (reference sequence). This CDR3 contains 16 residues. With V trimmed by 4 bases and J by 3 bases, 8 bases remained unmatched. CDR3: CASSSSGTGYNQPQHF. CDR3 coding DNA: TGTGCCAGCAGTTCATCCGGGACAGGCTACAATCAGCCCCAGCATTTT.

This clonotype was seen more than once but under ten times. The rearrangement links TRBV7-3 to TRBJ2-1, with TRBD2 identical over 13 bases. CDR1 is SGHTA and CDR2 is FQGTGA in the germline V gene. Unmatched junction bases numbered 3, after V lost 5 bases and J lost 5 bases. The CDR3 is made up of 15 amino acids. CDR3 sequence reads: CASSRLAGGNNEQFF. CDR3 sequence (DNA): TGTGCCAGCAGCCGACTAGCGGGGGGTAACAATGAGCAGTTCTTC.

This clonotype has a count of ten or more. This sequence joins TRBV7-8 and TRBJ1-1; D remains ambiguous. V lost 0 bases and J lost 4, with 9 bases in between. The CDR3 runs 14 residues. CDR1 and CDR2 from the germline V gene are SGHVS and FQNEAQ. The CDR3 is CASSLAGLSTEAFF. CDR3 in DNA: TGTGCCAGCAGCTTAGCAGGGTTGAGCACTGAAGCTTTCTTT.

There are a few counts of this clonotype. The CDR3 protein is CSANDRGANPYGYTF. The CDR3 nucleotides are TGCAGTGCTAACGACAGGGGAGCGAACCCCTATGGCTACACCTTC. The chain couples TRBV20-1 to TRBJ1-2, with 8 bases fitting TRBD1. Unmatched junction bases numbered 11, after V lost 4 bases and J lost 4 bases. CDR1 is DFQATT and CDR2 is SNEGSKA in the germline V gene (reference sequence). The CDR3 has 15 amino acids.

The sample holds a few counts of this clonotype. V gene TRBV7-6 combines with J gene TRBJ1-1, with a tentative D call TRBD1 (5 bases). V was cut by 0 bases and J by 3 bases, with 11 bases left in between. There are 15 residues in the CDR3. Germline V gene data show CDR1 as SGHVS and CDR2 as FNYEAQ. The CDR3 sequence: CASSLAPPRDTEAFF. Written as DNA, the CDR3 is TGTGCCAGCAGCTTAGCGCCACCCAGGGACACTGAAGCTTTCTTT.

The chain is built from TRBV13 and TRBJ2-1; 9 positions agree with TRBD2. The CDR3 spans 20 residues. The V gene's germline CDR1 is PRHDT and CDR2 FYEKMQ (reference sequence). V was clipped by 5 bases and J by 0 bases; unmatched bases: 17. CDR3 protein: CASSLPGSGGTRSSYNEQFF. As DNA, the CDR3 is TGTGCCAGCAGCCTCCCGGGAAGCGGGGGGACTCGGAGCTCCTACAATGAGCAGTTCTTC.

The count of this clonotype is one. V is TRBV19 and J is TRBJ1-1, with TRBD1 as a possible D gene (5 bases). Germline V gene sequence: CDR1 LNHDA, CDR2 SQIVND (reference sequence). Trimming cost V 5 bases and J 3 bases, with 7 bases left between them. The CDR3 sequence is 12 residues long. CDR3 nucleotides: TGTGCCAGTAGTCCACAGGACACTGAAGCTTTCTTT. It specifies CASSPQDTEAFF.

This clonotype showed up many times. The rearrangement links TRBV7-8 to TRBJ1-1; D gene unclear. The V gene lost 5 bases and the J gene lost 0 bases, with 7 bases spanning the gap. The length of the CDR3 is 13 residues. Germline-derived CDR1 and CDR2 are SGHVS and FQNEAQ. CDR3 DNA: TGTGCCAGCAGCCTCGGGATGAACACTGAAGCTTTCTTT. Protein product: CASSLGMNTEAFF.

This clonotype was seen only a few times. The V gene is TRBV11-2, the J gene TRBJ1-6; D is perhaps TRBD1 (5 bases). Germline V gene data show CDR1 as SGHAT and CDR2 as FQNNGV. This CDR3 has 16 amino acids. V gave up 2 bases and J gave up 7 bases, with 15 bases separating them. The CDR3 DNA reads TGTGCCAGCAGCTTACGGGCTGGGGGGAGAAATTCACCCCTCCACTTT. Amino acid sequence: CASSLRAGGRNSPLHF.

This clonotype has just a few counts. V and J are TRBV27 and TRBJ2-7; D gene unclear. From germline, CDR1 is MNHEY and CDR2 SMNVEV (reference sequence). V lost 1 base, J lost 2 bases, and 12 bases lay in between. The CDR3 runs to 15 residues. The CDR3 sequence is CASSLLGLRAYEQYF. The CDR3, as DNA: TGTGCCAGCAGTTTATTAGGTCTCCGGGCCTACGAGCAGTACTTC.

This chain uses TRBV30 with TRBJ2-2, with D perhaps TRBD1 (6 bases). V was clipped by 0 bases and J by 2 bases, with 13 bases between them. Per germline, CDR1 GTSNPN and CDR2 SVGIG (reference sequence). The CDR3 runs to 16 residues. Written as DNA, the CDR3 is TGTGCCTGGAGTGTACACGGGACACTAAACACCGGGGAGCTGTTTTTT. Amino acids: CAWSVHGTLNTGELFF. The variable domain in full, with the rest retrieved from reference TRBV30 and TRBJ2-2, is SQTIHQWPATLVQPVGSPLSLECTVEGTSNPNLYWYRQAAGRGLQLLFYSVGIGQISSEVPQNLSASRPQDRQFILSSKKLLLSDSGFYLCAWSVHGTLNTGELFFGEGSRLTVL.

This clonotype occurred a few times. DNA of the CDR3: TGTGCCAGCAGCCGGGTGAACACTGAAGCTTTCTTT. It is translated as CASSRVNTEAFF. V gene TRBV7-4 combines with J gene TRBJ1-1; no firm D call. Trimming left V 5 bases short and J 0 bases short, with 4 bases between. CDR1 SGHVT and CDR2 SQSDAQ come from the germline V gene. The CDR3 totals 12 residues.

This clonotype was seen many times. The chain couples TRBV7-3 to TRBJ1-1; D is ambiguous. The germline CDR1 and CDR2 sequences are SGHTA and FQGTGA. This CDR3 is 12 amino acids long. V shed 5 bases and J shed 7 bases, with 11 bases lying between them. The CDR3 region is CASSPDGFEAFF. CDR3 bases: TGTGCCAGCAGCCCCGACGGCTTTGAAGCTTTCTTT. Combining the CDR3 with reference TRBV7-3 and TRBJ1-1 gives the whole variable domain GAGVSQTPSNKVTEKGKYVELRCDPISGHTALYWYRQSLGQGPEFLIYFQGTGAADDSGLPNDRFFAVRPEGSVSTLKIQRTERGDSAVYLCASSPDGFEAFFGQGTRLTVV.

This clonotype was observed a few times. This chain joins TRBV9 and TRBJ1-3; D unresolved. The ends were cut back, 0 bases at V and 2 bases at J, with 9 bases in the middle. CDR3 length: 15 amino acids. Per the germline V gene, CDR1 is SGDLS and CDR2 is YYNGEE. The CDR3 sequence is CASSVGQSAGNTIYF. CDR3 nucleotide sequence: TGTGCCAGCAGCGTAGGACAATCAGCTGGAAACACCATATATTTT.

This clonotype was counted only a few times. V and J are TRBV7-3 and TRBJ2-5; 7 nucleotides match TRBD2. V lost 0 bases to trimming and J lost 3 bases; unmatched junction nucleotides: 1. CDR1 is SGHTA, CDR2 FQGTGA, per germline. This CDR3 spans 14 amino acids. The CDR3 loop reads CASSLTAGEETQYF. The CDR3 DNA sequence: TGTGCCAGCAGCTTAACGGCGGGGGAAGAGACCCAGTACTTC.

V usage is TRBV6-5 and J usage is TRBJ2-2, with TRBD1 matching over 10 bases. V lost 3 bases, J lost 4 bases, and 5 bases stayed unmatched. The CDR3 spans 16 residues. CDR1 and CDR2 (germline): MNHEY, SVGAGI. CDR3: CASSYGDRGGTGELFF. The DNA for the CDR3 is TGTGCCAGCAGTTATGGGGACAGGGGCGGCACCGGGGAGCTGTTTTTT.